These 31 T cell receptor beta chains came from one sample sequenced in a study of vaccination and CD4 T cells after COVID-19. These receptors' antigens are unknown. Researchers used the Oncomine TCR Beta short-read assay to sequence DNA from cultured CD4+ T cells. TCRdb used MiXCR to reprocess the PCR reads, holding one entry per CDR3 protein. Of more than 9,500 distinct CDR3 sequences listed, around 53% are singletons. Documented treatment: 10-day PBMC culture with coronavirus spike peptide pools or control peptides (ViraFEST assay). The sample comprised CD4+ T cells from blood, cultured in vitro. The receptors come from a human donor who had recovered from COVID-19.

This sequence joins TRBV6-1 and TRBJ1-5, with D unresolved. The CDR3 loop spans 13 amino acids. CDR1 and CDR2 from the germline V gene are MNHNS and SASEGT. V was shortened by 7 bases and J by 2 bases, with 9 bases between the two germline ends. The CDR3 loop is CASNDLGNQPQHF. The CDR3 DNA follows: TGTGCCAGCAATGACCTAGGCAATCAGCCCCAGCATTTT.

This chain joins TRBV7-9 and TRBJ1-4; weak D call: TRBD1 (5 bases). Per germline, CDR1 SEHNR and CDR2 FQNEAQ (reference sequence). This CDR3 comprises 14 residues. V was shortened by 5 bases and J by 4 bases, with 11 bases between the two germline ends. CDR3 sequence reads: CASSRGTRNEKLFF. The CDR3 DNA follows: TGTGCCAGCAGCCGGGGCACACGTAATGAAAAACTGTTTTTT. Variable domain in full (rest from reference TRBV7-9 and TRBJ1-4): DTGVSQNPRHKITKRGQNVTFRCDPISEHNRLYWYRQTLGQGPEFLTYFQNEAQLEKSRLLSDRFSAERPKGSFSTLEIQRTEQGDSAMYLCASSRGTRNEKLFFGSGTQLSVL.

This chain uses TRBV21-1 with TRBJ1-1; TRBD1, the table's D call, lacks a check against the DNA. TRBV21-1 is shown as a pseudogene. The CDR3 has 16 residues. For the CDR3, the DNA is TGTGCCAGCAGCAAAGGGAAAACGGGGGTGATCACTGAAGCTTTCTTT. Its translation is CASSKGKTGVITEAFF.

This clonotype was counted once. The CDR3 here is CASSFIMGSAGPYEQYF. In nucleotides, the CDR3 is TGTGCCAGCAGTTTTATAATGGGGTCGGCAGGGCCCTACGAGCAGTACTTC. The V gene is TRBV7-9, the J gene TRBJ2-7, with D possibly TRBD1 on 5 matching bases. V lost 6 bases and J 2 bases, leaving 23 bases between the germline ends. The CDR3 length is 17 residues. The V gene's germline CDR1 is SEHNR and CDR2 FQNEAQ (reference sequence).

The rearrangement uses TRBV6-1 and TRBJ2-2; D uncertain. V was cut by 4 bases and J by 6 bases, with 6 bases left in between. The CDR3 has 12 amino acids. CDR1 and CDR2 from the germline V gene are MNHNS and SASEGT. CDR3 nucleotide sequence: TGTGCCAGCAGTGGGCCCGCCGGGGAGCTGTTTTTT. Translation gives CASSGPAGELFF.

This clonotype turned up a few times. This chain joins TRBV20-1 and TRBJ2-2; tentatively, D is TRBD2 (5 bases). The CDR3 spans 15 residues. The V gene's germline CDR1 is DFQATT and CDR2 SNEGSKA (reference sequence). V gave up 5 bases and J gave up 3 bases, with 16 bases separating them. The DNA for the CDR3 is TGCAGTGCTCAACCCCCCAGCGGCTACACCGGGGAGCTGTTTTTT. It is translated as CSAQPPSGYTGELFF.

The rearrangement joins TRBV12-3 or TRBV12-4 to TRBJ1-5; no firm D call. CDR3 length: 13 residues. V was cut by 3 bases and J by 5 bases, with 8 bases left in between. CDR3 residues: CASSFQDYQPQHF. The CDR3 DNA sequence: TGTGCCAGCAGTTTCCAGGACTATCAGCCCCAGCATTTT.

This clonotype was seen a handful of times. CDR3 sequence reads: CASSKRDRGPRSNQPQHF. CDR3 nucleotides: TGTGCCAGCAGCAAAAGAGACAGGGGGCCGCGGAGCAATCAGCCCCAGCATTTT. The chain recombines TRBV21-1 with TRBJ1-5; TRBD1 is the table's D call and was not checked against the DNA. TRBV21-1 is reported as a pseudogene. The CDR3 loop spans 18 amino acids.

The chain combines TRBV2 with TRBJ1-6; D is undetermined. This CDR3 spans 16 amino acids. Per the germline V gene, CDR1 is SNHLY and CDR2 is FYNNEI. Trimming took off 0 bases at V and 6 bases at J, with 12 bases between the two ends. CDR3 sequence (DNA): TGTGCCAGCAGTGAAGCGGCCCGGTCCGCTAATTCACCCCTCCACTTT. It yields the protein CASSEAARSANSPLHF.

This rearrangement joins TRBV28 to TRBJ2-7, with D perhaps TRBD1 or TRBD2 (5 bases each). The CDR3 extends over 13 amino acids. The germline CDR1 and CDR2 sequences are MDHEN and SYDVKM. V gave up 6 bases and J gave up 3 bases, with 12 bases separating them. CDR3 bases: TGTGCCAGCAGCCCCCTTGGGGGCTACGAGCAGTACTTC. Amino acids: CASSPLGGYEQYF.

The chain uses TRBV27 and TRBJ2-1; D uncertain. CDR3 size: 13 residues. The germline V gene has CDR1 MNHEY and CDR2 SMNVEV (reference sequence). Trimming took 3 bases from V and 7 from J, leaving 10 bases between them. CDR3: CASSFRFSNEQFF. The CDR3 bases are TGTGCCAGCAGTTTTAGGTTTTCGAATGAGCAGTTCTTC.

The chain employs TRBV12-3 or TRBV12-4 and TRBJ2-2; D gene uncertain. Trimming cost V 3 bases and J 7 bases, with 9 bases left between them. The CDR3 totals 13 residues. CDR3 region: CASSFSSGGELFF. The CDR3 bases are TGTGCCAGCAGTTTCAGCTCCGGCGGGGAGCTGTTTTTT.

This chain uses TRBV7-2 with TRBJ1-5; 9 bases fit TRBD1. CDR1 and CDR2 (germline): SGHTA, FQGNSA. This CDR3 region has 14 residues. With 5 bases clipped from V and 4 bases from J, the junction kept 3 bases outside the gene matches. CDR3 bases: TGTGCCAGCAGCCACAGGGGGCGGAATCAGCCCCAGCATTTT. Its protein product is CASSHRGRNQPQHF.

By share, this clonotype ranks as medium-sized. This sequence joins TRBV20-1 and TRBJ1-2, with D uncertain. Trimming stripped 5 bases from V and 4 bases from J, with 11 bases between. Germline CDR1 reads DFQATT; CDR2 reads SNEGSKA (reference sequence). CDR3 length: 12 amino acids. This chain's CDR3 is CSASRTLYGYTF. Written as DNA, the CDR3 is TGCAGTGCTTCCCGGACCCTCTATGGCTACACCTTC.

This clonotype was counted a single time. The chain links TRBV24-1 to TRBJ2-2; a possible D gene is TRBD2 (5 bases). The CDR3 runs to 13 residues. V gave up 7 bases and J gave up 4 bases, with 9 bases separating them. CDR1 KGHDR and CDR2 SFDVKD come from the germline V gene. The chain's CDR3 is CATSGGFTGELFF. The CDR3, as DNA: TGTGCCACCAGCGGAGGTTTCACCGGGGAGCTGTTTTTT.

V and J are TRBV7-9 and TRBJ1-1; D unresolved. Germline CDR1 SEHNR, CDR2 FQNEAQ (reference sequence). The V gene lost 6 bases and the J gene lost 4 bases, with 9 bases spanning the gap. There are 12 residues in the CDR3. The CDR3 spells CASRTSSTEAFF. CDR3 nucleotide sequence: TGTGCCAGCAGGACCTCCTCCACTGAAGCTTTCTTT.

The genes are TRBV10-3 and TRBJ2-7; 7 nucleotides line up with TRBD1. The V gene's germline CDR1 is ENHRY and CDR2 SYGVKD. CDR3 length: 14 amino acids. The V segment lost 10 bases and the J segment 5 bases; nucleotides outside the gene matches: 14. The CDR3 is CASIRTGPPNEQYF. In DNA, the CDR3 is TGTGCCAGCATCCGGACAGGACCCCCCAACGAGCAGTACTTC.

V usage is TRBV11-2 and J usage is TRBJ1-2; D gene ambiguous. V was clipped by 5 bases and J by 0 bases, with 13 bases between them. The CDR3 has 15 amino acids. Germline assignment: CDR1 SGHAT and CDR2 FQNNGV. The CDR3 DNA is TGTGCCAGCAGCCTCTTACAGCGAACTAACTATGGCTACACCTTC. Translated: CASSLLQRTNYGYTF.

The chain recombines TRBV4-1 with TRBJ2-2; perhaps D is TRBD1 or TRBD2 (5 bases each). V dropped 0 bases and J dropped 6 bases, with 14 bases sitting between them. The germline CDR1 and CDR2 sequences are MGHRA and YSYEKL. The CDR3 covers 16 residues. CDR3 residues: CASSQDPGRSAGELFF. CDR3 nucleotides: TGCGCCAGCAGCCAAGATCCAGGGAGATCGGCCGGGGAGCTGTTTTTT.

The table lists this clonotype with a count of one. This chain connects TRBV20-1 to TRBJ1-4, with D uncertain. With 7 bases removed from V and 0 bases from J, the gap between germline ends came to 3 bases. The CDR3 sequence is 11 residues long. Germline V lookup: CDR1 DFQATT, CDR2 SNEGSKA (reference sequence). The CDR3 DNA follows: TGCAGTGGGGCAACTAATGAAAAACTGTTTTTT. It codes for CSGATNEKLFF.

The CDR3, as DNA: TGTGCCAGCAGCCCAAGACAGGGAACCCCTAACTATGGCTACACCTTC. Translation gives CASSPRQGTPNYGYTF. The genes are TRBV7-9 and TRBJ1-2; the match to TRBD1 covers 7 bases. V was clipped by 5 bases and J by 0 bases; unmatched bases: 9. CDR1 is SEHNR and CDR2 is FQNEAQ in the germline V gene (reference sequence). The CDR3 totals 16 residues.

The chain employs TRBV27 and TRBJ1-6; D might be TRBD1 (6 bases). Trimming cost V 2 bases and J 4 bases, with 9 bases left between them. The CDR3 totals 15 residues. Per the germline V gene, CDR1 is MNHEY and CDR2 is SMNVEV (reference sequence). The CDR3 DNA reads TGTGCCAGCAGTTTAACCGGACAGTATAATTCACCCCTCCACTTT. Its translation: CASSLTGQYNSPLHF.

This clonotype is classed as medium-sized. The chain is built from TRBV20-1 and TRBJ2-3; TRBD2 agrees at 9 bases. The CDR3 spans 13 residues. The germline V gene has CDR1 DFQATT and CDR2 SNEGSKA (reference sequence). The CDR3 region has the DNA TGCGGGAGTAGGGCGGGGGGGCGAGATACGCAGTATTTT. It translates to CGSRAGGRDTQYF.

This clonotype turned up a few times. This chain joins TRBV6-1 and TRBJ2-4, with unresolved D. Trimming removed 1 base at V and 9 bases at J, with 13 bases between. Looked up from germline, CDR1 is MNHNS and CDR2 is SASEGT. There are 14 residues in the CDR3. CDR3 bases: TGTGCCAGCAGTGAAGTGGGAAAAATGGGCATTCAGTACTTC. As protein: CASSEVGKMGIQYF.

This clonotype was picked up a small number of times. In DNA, the CDR3 is TGTGCCAGTAGTCCCCCTCCGGGACAGCACGCTCTCAGCACCATATATTTT. This gives the protein CASSPPPGQHALSTIYF. The chain uses TRBV19 and TRBJ1-3; TRBD1 agrees at 7 bases. V was clipped by 5 bases and J by 9 bases; unmatched bases: 19. Germline lookup yields CDR1 LNHDA and CDR2 SQIVND (reference sequence). The CDR3 is 17 residues long.

This clonotype was observed a few times. The genes are TRBV19 and TRBJ1-6; TRBD1 aligns across 12 bases. Germline-derived CDR1 and CDR2 are LNHDA and SQIVND (reference sequence). With 3 bases clipped from V and 13 bases from J, the junction kept 10 bases outside the gene matches. This CDR3 comprises 16 residues. Here the CDR3 reads CASSMSGTGGSAPLHF. CDR3 DNA: TGTGCCAGTAGTATGAGCGGGACAGGGGGCTCGGCCCCCCTCCACTTT. Looking up the rest from reference TRBV19 and TRBJ1-6 gives the full variable domain: DGGITQSPKYLFRKEGQNVTLSCEQNLNHDAMYWYRQDPGQGLRLIYYSQIVNDFQKGDIAEGYSVSREKKESFPLTVTSAQKNPTAFYLCASSMSGTGGSAPLHFGNGTRLTVT.

V usage is TRBV20-1 and J usage is TRBJ1-2; possibly TRBD1 for D (6 bases). Trimming took 3 bases from V and 1 from J, leaving 9 bases between them. Germline V CDR1 and CDR2: DFQATT, SNEGSKA (reference sequence). This CDR3 spans 13 amino acids. The CDR3 here is CSASSDSNYGYTF. The CDR3 DNA is TGCAGTGCTAGCTCGGACAGTAACTATGGCTACACCTTC.

J is TRBJ2-2 and V is TRBV27; 11 bases are shared with TRBD2. CDR1 is MNHEY and CDR2 is SMNVEV in the germline V gene (reference sequence). Trimming removed 6 bases from V and 6 bases from J; junction bases left unmatched: 12. The CDR3 contains 17 residues. The CDR3: CASRGLAVPTVSGELFF. The DNA for the CDR3 is TGTGCCAGCAGGGGACTAGCGGTACCCACTGTTTCCGGGGAGCTGTTTTTT.

The rearrangement links TRBV6-4 to TRBJ2-3; the match to TRBD1 covers 9 bases. The CDR3 extends over 14 amino acids. V gave up 3 bases and J gave up 6 bases; unmatched junction bases: 4. Germline CDR1 MRHNA, CDR2 SNTAGT. In DNA form, the CDR3 reads TGTGCCAGCAGTGAACAGGGGGCAGGGGATACGCAGTATTTT. This codes for CASSEQGAGDTQYF.

A few counts support this clonotype. This chain connects TRBV29-1 to TRBJ1-1; D unresolved. The V gene's germline CDR1 is SQVTM and CDR2 ANQGSEA. The CDR3 sequence is 15 residues long. The V and J ends lost 0 bases and 0 bases respectively, with 11 bases between them. The CDR3, as DNA: TGCAGCGTTGAAGAAGGGAGTCTAATGAACACTGAAGCTTTCTTT. Translation: CSVEEGSLMNTEAFF.

V gene TRBV20-1 combines with J gene TRBJ1-6; no reliable D call. The CDR3 is 12 residues long. The germline V and J ends were trimmed by 3 bases and 10 bases, with 10 bases remaining between them. Germline V gene data show CDR1 as DFQATT and CDR2 as SNEGSKA (reference sequence). CDR3 loop: CSASGDDSPLHF. The CDR3 nucleotides are TGCAGTGCTAGCGGGGATGACTCACCCCTCCACTTT.